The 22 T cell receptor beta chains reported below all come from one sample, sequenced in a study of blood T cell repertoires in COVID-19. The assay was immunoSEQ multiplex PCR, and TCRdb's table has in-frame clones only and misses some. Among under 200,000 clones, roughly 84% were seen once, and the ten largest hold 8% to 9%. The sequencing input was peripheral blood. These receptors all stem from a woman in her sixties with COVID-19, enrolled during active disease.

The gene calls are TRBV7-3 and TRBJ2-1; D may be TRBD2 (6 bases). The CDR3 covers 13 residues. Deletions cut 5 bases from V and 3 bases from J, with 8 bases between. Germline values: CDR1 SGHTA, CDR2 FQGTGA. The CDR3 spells CASSRGIYNEQFF. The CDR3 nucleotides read TGTGCCAGCAGCCGCGGGATCTACAATGAGCAGTTCTTC.

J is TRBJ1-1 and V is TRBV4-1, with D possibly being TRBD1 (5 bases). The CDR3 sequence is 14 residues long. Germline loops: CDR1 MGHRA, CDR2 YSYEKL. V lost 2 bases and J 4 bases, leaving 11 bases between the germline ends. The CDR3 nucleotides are TGCGCCAGCAGCCAATCCTGGGGCAGCACTGAAGCTTTCTTT. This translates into CASSQSWGSTEAFF.

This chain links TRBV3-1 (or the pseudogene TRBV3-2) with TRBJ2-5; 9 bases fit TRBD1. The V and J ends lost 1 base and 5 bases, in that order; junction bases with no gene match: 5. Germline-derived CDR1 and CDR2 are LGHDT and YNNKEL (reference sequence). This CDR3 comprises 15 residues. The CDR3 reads CASSQGGTGRETQYF. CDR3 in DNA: TGTGCCAGCAGCCAAGGGGGGACAGGGAGGGAGACCCAGTACTTC.

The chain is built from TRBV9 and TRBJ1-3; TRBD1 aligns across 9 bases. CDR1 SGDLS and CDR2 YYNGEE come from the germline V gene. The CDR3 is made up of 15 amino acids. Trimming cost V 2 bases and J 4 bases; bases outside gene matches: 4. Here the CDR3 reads CASSVQGQGGNTIYF. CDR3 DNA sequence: TGTGCCAGCAGCGTTCAGGGACAGGGAGGAAACACCATATATTTT.

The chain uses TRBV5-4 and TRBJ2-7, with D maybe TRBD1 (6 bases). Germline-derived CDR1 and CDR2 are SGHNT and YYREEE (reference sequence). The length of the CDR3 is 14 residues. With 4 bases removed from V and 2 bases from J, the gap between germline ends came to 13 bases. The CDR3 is CASSQPGDAYEQYF. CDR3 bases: TGTGCCAGCAGCCAACCAGGGGACGCCTACGAGCAGTACTTC. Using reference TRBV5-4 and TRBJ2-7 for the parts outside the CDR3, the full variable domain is ETGVTQSPTHLIKTRGQQVTLRCSSQSGHNTVSWYQQALGQGPQFIFQYYREEENGRGNFPPRFSGLQFPNYSSELNVNALELDDSALYLCASSQPGDAYEQYFGPGTRLTVT.

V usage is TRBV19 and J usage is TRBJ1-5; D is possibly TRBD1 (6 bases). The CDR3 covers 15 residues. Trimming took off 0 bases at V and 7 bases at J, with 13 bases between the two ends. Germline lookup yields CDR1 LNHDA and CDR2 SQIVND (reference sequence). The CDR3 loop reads CASSIEQGSGQPQHF. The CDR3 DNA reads TGTGCCAGTAGTATAGAACAGGGATCGGGGCAGCCCCAGCATTTT.

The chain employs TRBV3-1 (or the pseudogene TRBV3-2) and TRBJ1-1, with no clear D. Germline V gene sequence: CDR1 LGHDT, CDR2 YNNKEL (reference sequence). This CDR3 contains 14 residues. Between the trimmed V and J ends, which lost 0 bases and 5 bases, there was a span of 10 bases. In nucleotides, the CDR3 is TGTGCCAGCAGCCAAGAACGGGTCCTAACTGAAGCTTTCTTT. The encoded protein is CASSQERVLTEAFF.

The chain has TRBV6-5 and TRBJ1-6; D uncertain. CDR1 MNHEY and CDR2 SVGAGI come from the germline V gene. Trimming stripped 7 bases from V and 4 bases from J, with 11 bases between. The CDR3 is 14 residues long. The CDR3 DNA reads TGTGCCAGCACTACCACAGAGTATAATTCACCCCTCCACTTT. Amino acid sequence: CASTTTEYNSPLHF.

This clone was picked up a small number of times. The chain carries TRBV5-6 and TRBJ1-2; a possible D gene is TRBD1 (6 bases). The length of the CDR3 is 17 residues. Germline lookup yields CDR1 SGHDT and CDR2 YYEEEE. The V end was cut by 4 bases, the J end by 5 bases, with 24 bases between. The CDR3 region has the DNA TGTGCCAGCAGCCTTCCCAGGTCGGGACAACTGACTTATGGCTACACCTTC. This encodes CASSLPRSGQLTYGYTF. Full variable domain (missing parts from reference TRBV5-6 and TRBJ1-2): DAGVTQSPTHLIKTRGQQVTLRCSPKSGHDTVSWYQQALGQGPQFIFQYYEEEERQRGNFPDRFSGHQFPNYSSELNVNALLLGDSALYLCASSLPRSGQLTYGYTFGSGTRLTVV.

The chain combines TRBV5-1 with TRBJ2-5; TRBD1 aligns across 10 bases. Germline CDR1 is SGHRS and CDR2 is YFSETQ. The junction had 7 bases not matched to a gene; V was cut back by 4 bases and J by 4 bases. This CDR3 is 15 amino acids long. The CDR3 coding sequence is TGCGCCAGCAGCCCTGGGACAGGGGTTCGAGAGACCCAGTACTTC. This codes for CASSPGTGVRETQYF.

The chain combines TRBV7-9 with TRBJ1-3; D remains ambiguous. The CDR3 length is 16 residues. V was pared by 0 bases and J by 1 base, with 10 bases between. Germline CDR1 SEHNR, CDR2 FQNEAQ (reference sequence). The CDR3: CASSLAQPGSGNTIYF. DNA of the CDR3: TGTGCCAGCAGCTTAGCGCAGCCGGGATCTGGAAACACCATATATTTT.

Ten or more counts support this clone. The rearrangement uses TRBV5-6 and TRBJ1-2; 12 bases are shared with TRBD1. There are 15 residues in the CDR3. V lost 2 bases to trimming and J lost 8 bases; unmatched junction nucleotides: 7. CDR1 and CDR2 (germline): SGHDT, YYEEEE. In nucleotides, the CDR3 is TGTGCCAGCAGCTTTCCCGGGACAGGGGGCAAAGGCTACACCTTC. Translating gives CASSFPGTGGKGYTF.

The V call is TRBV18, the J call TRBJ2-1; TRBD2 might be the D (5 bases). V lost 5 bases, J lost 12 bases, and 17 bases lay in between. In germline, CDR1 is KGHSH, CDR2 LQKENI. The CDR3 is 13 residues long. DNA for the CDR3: TGTGCCAGCTCATCGGGCGACTCAGAGGGGCAGTTCTTC. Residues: CASSSGDSEGQFF.

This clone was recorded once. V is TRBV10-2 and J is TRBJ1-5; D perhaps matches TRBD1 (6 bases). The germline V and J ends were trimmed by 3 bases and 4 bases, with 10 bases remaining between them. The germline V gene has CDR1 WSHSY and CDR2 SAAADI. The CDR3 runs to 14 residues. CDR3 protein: CASSESGANQPQHF. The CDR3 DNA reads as TGCGCCAGCAGTGAATCAGGGGCTAATCAGCCCCAGCATTTT.

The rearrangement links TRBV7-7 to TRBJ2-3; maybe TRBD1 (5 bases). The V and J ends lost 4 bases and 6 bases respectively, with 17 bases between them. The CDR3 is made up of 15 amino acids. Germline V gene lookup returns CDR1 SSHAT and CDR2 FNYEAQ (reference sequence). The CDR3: CASSSLMGPTDTQYF. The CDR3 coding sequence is TGTGCCAGCAGCTCTCTAATGGGGCCCACGGATACGCAGTATTTT.

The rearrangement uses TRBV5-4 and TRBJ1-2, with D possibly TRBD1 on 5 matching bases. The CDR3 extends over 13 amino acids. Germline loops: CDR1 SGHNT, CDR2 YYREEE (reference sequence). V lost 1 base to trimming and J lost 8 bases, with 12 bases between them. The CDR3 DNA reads TGTGCCAGCAGCTTGTGGGGCGCGCAGGGCTACACCTTC. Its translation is CASSLWGAQGYTF.

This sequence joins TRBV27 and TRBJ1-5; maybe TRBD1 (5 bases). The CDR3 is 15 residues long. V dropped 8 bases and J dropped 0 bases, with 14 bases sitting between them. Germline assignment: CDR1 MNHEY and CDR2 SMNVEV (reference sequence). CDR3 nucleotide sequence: TGTGCCAGCGGATTAGGACAATATAGCAATCAGCCCCAGCATTTT. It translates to CASGLGQYSNQPQHF.

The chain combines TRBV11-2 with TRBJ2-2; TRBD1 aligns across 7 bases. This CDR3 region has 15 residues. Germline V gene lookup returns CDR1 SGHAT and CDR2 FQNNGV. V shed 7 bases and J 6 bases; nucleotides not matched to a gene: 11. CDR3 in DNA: TGTGCCAGCACCCATGACAGGGTTTACGCCGGGGAGCTGTTTTTT. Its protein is CASTHDRVYAGELFF.

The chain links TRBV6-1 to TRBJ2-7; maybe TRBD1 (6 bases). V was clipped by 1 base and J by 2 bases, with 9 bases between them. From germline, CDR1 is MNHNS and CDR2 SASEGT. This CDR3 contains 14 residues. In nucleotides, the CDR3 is TGTGCCAGCAGTGAAGGCTGGGGGCCCTACGAGCAGTACTTC. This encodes CASSEGWGPYEQYF.

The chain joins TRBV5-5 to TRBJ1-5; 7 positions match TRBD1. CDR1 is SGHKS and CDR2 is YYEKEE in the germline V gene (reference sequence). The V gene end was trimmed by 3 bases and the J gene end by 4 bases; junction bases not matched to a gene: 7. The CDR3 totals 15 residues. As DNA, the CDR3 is TGTGCCAGCAGCTGGGACTCAGGGGGAAATCAGCCCCAGCATTTT. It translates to CASSWDSGGNQPQHF.

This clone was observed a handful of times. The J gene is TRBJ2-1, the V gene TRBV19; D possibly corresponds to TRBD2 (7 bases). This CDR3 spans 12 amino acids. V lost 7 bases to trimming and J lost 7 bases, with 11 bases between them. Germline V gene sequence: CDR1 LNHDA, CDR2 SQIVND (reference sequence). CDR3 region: CASKGGGNEQFF. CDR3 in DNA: TGTGCCAGTAAAGGGGGGGGGAATGAGCAGTTCTTC. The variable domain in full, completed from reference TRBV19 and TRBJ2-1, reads DGGITQSPKYLFRKEGQNVTLSCEQNLNHDAMYWYRQDPGQGLRLIYYSQIVNDFQKGDIAEGYSVSREKKESFPLTVTSAQKNPTAFYLCASKGGGNEQFFGPGTRLTVL.

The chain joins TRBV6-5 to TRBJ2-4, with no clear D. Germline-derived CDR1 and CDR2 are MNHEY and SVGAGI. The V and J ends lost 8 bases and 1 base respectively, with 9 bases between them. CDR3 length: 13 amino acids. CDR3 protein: CASQTGAKNIQYF. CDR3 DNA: TGTGCCAGCCAGACTGGGGCCAAAAACATTCAGTACTTC.